These 5 T cell receptor beta chains originate from one sample sequenced in a study of technical replicates of blood from a few donors. The assay was immunoSEQ multiplex PCR, and TCRdb's table has in-frame clones only and misses some. Of tens of thousands of clones listed, 70% to 90% are singletons. Sequences were obtained from T cells isolated from PBMCs. These receptors originate from a human donor in good health.

This clone was seen a handful of times. V is TRBV9 and J is TRBJ1-1, with D possibly TRBD1 on 5 matching bases. From germline, CDR1 is SGDLS and CDR2 YYNGEE. Trimming removed 4 bases at V and 0 bases at J, with 10 bases between. CDR3 length: 14 amino acids. The CDR3 region is CASSPDSLNTEAFF. CDR3 in DNA: TGTGCCAGCAGCCCCGACAGCTTGAACACTGAAGCTTTCTTT.

The V and J genes are TRBV7-2 and TRBJ2-7; 11 bases map to TRBD2. J lost 4 bases, V lost 6 bases, and 20 bases had no gene match. From germline, CDR1 is SGHTA and CDR2 FQGNSA. The CDR3 has 19 amino acids. In nucleotides, the CDR3 is TGTGCCAGCAGAACGACAGGGCCGTCACTAGCGGGAGATACGTACGAGCAGTACTTC. Protein product: CASRTTGPSLAGDTYEQYF.

The chain joins TRBV7-3 to TRBJ2-6; D remains unclear. Germline lookup yields CDR1 SGHTA and CDR2 FQGTGA. This CDR3 contains 16 residues. V lost 1 base to trimming and J lost 0 bases, with 7 bases between them. The CDR3 here is CASSLSASSGANVLTF. The DNA for the CDR3 is TGTGCCAGCAGCTTAAGCGCTTCCTCTGGGGCCAACGTCCTGACTTTC. Complete variable domain (other parts from reference TRBV7-3 and TRBJ2-6): GAGVSQTPSNKVTEKGKYVELRCDPISGHTALYWYRQSLGQGPEFLIYFQGTGAADDSGLPNDRFFAVRPEGSVSTLKIQRTERGDSAVYLCASSLSASSGANVLTFGAGSRLTVL.

The V call is TRBV7-2, the J call TRBJ1-2; TRBD1 is a possible D gene (6 bases). The ends were cut back, 3 bases at V and 4 bases at J, with 12 bases in the middle. The CDR3 covers 14 residues. The germline V gene encodes CDR1 SGHTA and CDR2 FQGNSA. CDR3 region: CASSFNQGSYGYTF. CDR3 coding DNA: TGTGCCAGCAGCTTCAACCAGGGGAGCTATGGCTACACCTTC.

V gene TRBV4-3 combines with J gene TRBJ1-2; TRBD1 aligns across 7 bases. The germline V gene has CDR1 LGHNA and CDR2 YSLEER. V gave up 1 base and J gave up 5 bases; unmatched junction bases: 4. This CDR3 is built from 14 residues. As DNA, the CDR3 is TGCGCCAGCAGCCAAGGACAGGGTTCATATGGCTACACCTTC. Encoded protein: CASSQGQGSYGYTF.